The rows below give T cell receptor beta chains drawn from one sample of a study of blood T cell repertoires in COVID-19. Sequenced by immunoSEQ multiplex PCR; TCRdb stores in-frame clones only, minus some. Seen here are roughly 150,000 clones, around 85% observed once, and the top ten hold under 2.5%. Material: peripheral blood. Receptors were obtained from a woman aged 70 to 79 with acute or convalescent COVID-19. Both conserved end residues are part of each CDR3. D genes are given only for firm matches. The size of a clone is reported for some rows only, either as once, few or many, or as a class for expanded clones.

>-|TRBJ1-2|TRBV30|TRBD1
TGTGCCTGGAGTGTACCAGGGGGCAACGCCTATGGCTACACCTTC
CAWSVPGGNAYGYTF
>-|TRBJ2-3|TRBV7-8|-
TGTGCCAGCAGCTTAAGGCTGACACAGAGTGCCGATACGCAGTATTTT
CASSLRLTQSADTQYF
>-|TRBJ1-6|TRBV2|TRBD1
TGTGCCAGCAGACAGGGGGTAGGATCACCCCTCCACTTT
CASRQGVGSPLHF
>-|TRBJ2-3|TRBV5-1|TRBD1
TGCGCCAGCGATACACAGGGGGCGAGCACAGATACGCAGTATTTT
CASDTQGASTDTQYF
>-|TRBJ2-3|TRBV4-2|TRBD2
TGTGCCAGCAGCCAAGGGCTGGGACTAGCGGGGGCCGATACGCAGTATTTT
CASSQGLGLAGADTQYF
>-|TRBJ1-1|TRBV28|TRBD1
TGTGCCAGCAGTTTAGATGGCAGGGGGCGGCATTCTGGTGAAGCTTTCTTT
CASSLDGRGRHSGEAFF
>-|TRBJ1-6|TRBV14|-
TGTGCCAGCAGCCAACAGTCCTATTCACCCCTCCACTTT
CASSQQSYSPLHF
>-|TRBJ1-3|TRBV3-1/TRBV3-2|-
TGTGCCAGCAGCCCAGGCGGAGGTGGAAACACCATATATTTT
CASSPGGGGNTIYF
>-|TRBJ1-2|TRBV19|TRBD1
TGTGCCAGTAGCACGGGACAGGGGGCAGGCTATGGCTACACCTTC
CASSTGQGAGYGYTF
>-|TRBJ2-7|TRBV2|TRBD1
TGTGCCAGCAGTCCAGGACAGGGGGAGCAGTACTTC
CASSPGQGEQYF
>-|TRBJ1-4|TRBV6-6|-
TGTGCCAGCAGTTACTCGGGCAACTGGGCTAATGAAAAACTGTTTTTT
CASSYSGNWANEKLFF
>once|TRBJ2-7|TRBV6-1|TRBD2
TGTGCCAGCAGTGCGTATATTAGCGGGGGGGCCTACGAGCAGTACTTC
CASSAYISGGAYEQYF
>-|TRBJ2-3|TRBV7-2|-
TGTGCCAGCAGCTCCACGACTAGCACAGATACGCAGTATTTT
CASSSTTSTDTQYF
>-|TRBJ1-1|TRBV2|-
TGTGCCAGCACCATCGGTGGTGGCACTGAAGCTTTCTTT
CASTIGGGTEAFF
>-|TRBJ1-2|TRBV7-2|TRBD1
TGTGCCAGCAGCTCACCGGACAGGGCTAACTATGGCTACACCTTC
CASSSPDRANYGYTF
>once|TRBJ1-4|TRBV7-9|-
TGTGCCAGCAGCTTACGGGGGGAAGGAGAAAAACTGTTTTTT
CASSLRGEGEKLFF
>-|TRBJ1-2|TRBV29-1|-
TGCAGCGTTCAGAAGGGGTATGGCTACACCTTC
CSVQKGYGYTF
>-|TRBJ1-2|TRBV4-1|-
TGCGCCAGCAGCACACCTCAGGGGTATGATGGCTACACCTTC
CASSTPQGYDGYTF
>-|TRBJ1-1|TRBV25-1|-
TGTGCCAGCAGTATCGACCGGTTGGGGAGAACTGAAGCTTTCTTT
CASSIDRLGRTEAFF
>-|TRBJ1-2|TRBV7-9|-
TGTGCCAGCAGGCAACAGGAGAACAACTATGGCTACACCTTC
CASRQQENNYGYTF
>-|TRBJ2-3|TRBV7-8|-
TGTGCCAGCAGCCGTCCCGGGACTCCGAGCACAGATACGCAGTATTTT
CASSRPGTPSTDTQYF
>-|TRBJ1-6|TRBV6-8|TRBD1
TGTGCCAGCAGAGGGACAGGGGTGTTTTCACCCCTCCACTTT
CASRGTGVFSPLHF
>-|TRBJ1-1|TRBV9|-
TGTGCCAGCAGCGTAGATGCAGGCGGGGAAGCTTTCTTT
CASSVDAGGEAFF
>once|TRBJ2-3|TRBV18|TRBD2
TGTGCCAGCTCACCGCTAGCGGTGATCACAGATACGCAGTATTTT
CASSPLAVITDTQYF
>-|TRBJ1-3|TRBV29-1|-
TGCAGCGTTGTTAGCAGCTCTGGAAACACCATATATTTT
CSVVSSSGNTIYF
>-|TRBJ2-7|TRBV27|TRBD2
TGTGCCAGCAGGCAAGAATGGGAGGGGTACAGTACACGGAGCTACGAGCAGTACTTC
CASRQEWEGYSTRSYEQYF
>few|TRBJ1-1|TRBV11-2|-
TGTGCCAGCAGCTTACAGATGAACACTGAAGCTTTCTTT
CASSLQMNTEAFF
>-|TRBJ1-2|TRBV2|-
TGTGCCAGCAGTGAACAGAGAGGGAACTATGGCTACACCTTC
CASSEQRGNYGYTF
>once|TRBJ2-5|TRBV27|TRBD2
TGTGCCAGCGGCCCCCGCCGGGCGGGGGGAGAGACCCAGTACTTC
CASGPRRAGGETQYF
>-|TRBJ1-6|TRBV27|-
TGTGCCAGCAGTTTAAGAGGGCTTAATTCACCCCTCCACTTT
CASSLRGLNSPLHF
>-|TRBJ1-2|TRBV9|-
TGTGCCAGCAGCCTACAAAACAGGGTCCGCCACGACTATGGCTACACCTTC
CASSLQNRVRHDYGYTF
>-|TRBJ2-1|TRBV6-4|-
TGTGCCAGCAACAACGGCGGTCCCAATGAGCAGTTCTTC
CASNNGGPNEQFF
>once|TRBJ2-5|TRBV6-2/TRBV6-3|-
TGTGCCAGCAGTTGGGCGGGGGCAAAAGGAGAGACCCAGTACTTC
CASSWAGAKGETQYF
>-|TRBJ2-1|TRBV6-1|TRBD2
TGTGCCAGCAGTGAACTAGCGGGGTATGCGCCGCAGTTCTTC
CASSELAGYAPQFF
>-|TRBJ1-3|TRBV5-8|-
TGTGCCAGCAGCTTAACAGTCCGCTCTGGAAACACCATATATTTT
CASSLTVRSGNTIYF
>-|TRBJ1-3|TRBV5-4|-
TGTGCCAGCAGCTTGGCCGGGGGGAACACCATATATTTT
CASSLAGGNTIYF
>-|TRBJ2-3|TRBV27|TRBD2
TGTGCCCAACCCTGGGGGGGAGGGGTTTACACAGATACGCAGTATTTT
CAQPWGGGVYTDTQYF
>-|TRBJ2-2|TRBV28|-
TGTGCCAGCAGTTCAGGGATTGCCGGGGAGCTGTTTTTT
CASSSGIAGELFF
>-|TRBJ1-1|TRBV7-9|TRBD1
TGTGCCAGCATCAGCCCCGGGACAGGGAACACTGAAGCTTTCTTT
CASISPGTGNTEAFF
>-|TRBJ1-2|TRBV5-6|TRBD1
TGTGCCAGCAGCGGGACAGGGGAGCATGGCTACACCTTC
CASSGTGEHGYTF
>-|TRBJ2-3|TRBV9|-
TGTGCCAGCAGCGCGGGCGCGGGTACGCAGTATTTT
CASSAGAGTQYF
>few|TRBJ2-1|TRBV18|-
TGTGCCAGCTCACCAATGAGGGGGGGGAGCTCCTACAATGAGCAGTTCTTC
CASSPMRGGSSYNEQFF
>-|TRBJ2-1|TRBV4-1|-
TGCGCCAGCAGCCAAGGCGGAGTTTGGGTATTGGGTCCCAATGAGCAGTTCTTC
CASSQGGVWVLGPNEQFF
>-|TRBJ2-3|TRBV9|TRBD2
TGTGCCAGCAGCGTAGTGGCGGCTAGCGGATACACAGATACGCAGTATTTT
CASSVVAASGYTDTQYF
>-|TRBJ1-3|TRBV9|TRBD1
TGTGCCAGCAGCGACCGACAGGGGGCTTCCTCTGGAAACACCATATATTTT
CASSDRQGASSGNTIYF
>-|TRBJ2-5|TRBV4-1|-
TGCGCCAGCAGCCAAGGATGGGGCACTAAAGAGACCCAGTACTTC
CASSQGWGTKETQYF
>-|TRBJ2-5|TRBV5-4|-
TGTGCCAGCAGCTTGGGGCCGGAGACCCAGTACTTC
CASSLGPETQYF
>-|TRBJ1-2|TRBV19|TRBD1
TGTGCCAGCCTGGGGGACAGGGGAAGCTATGGCTACACCTTC
CASLGDRGSYGYTF
>once|TRBJ2-5|TRBV23-1|-
TGCGCCAGCAGTTGCAGGGGGGACGCGGAGACCCAGTACTTC
CASSCRGDAETQYF
>once|TRBJ2-1|TRBV19|-
TGTGCCAGTAGTATAGGGGCTGAGCAGTTCTTC
CASSIGAEQFF
>-|TRBJ2-4|TRBV20-1|-
TGCAGTGCTGTCGACTTAGACATTCAGTACTTC
CSAVDLDIQYF
>-|TRBJ2-3|TRBV5-1|-
TGCGCCAGCAGCTTGGCCCAGGGCACAGATACGCAGTATTTT
CASSLAQGTDTQYF
>-|TRBJ1-2|TRBV28|-
TGTGCCAGCAGACTTATCGGAGGGCCTAACTATGGCTACACCTTC
CASRLIGGPNYGYTF